What follows are 2 T cell receptor beta chains derived from one specimen sequenced in a study of cytomegalovirus exposure and HLA in healthy donors. Using immunoSEQ multiplex PCR, the repertoire was profiled, and TCRdb retains in-frame clones only, with some absent. The sample lists around 120,000 clones, 88% occurring once. What was sequenced was PBMCs. These receptors all come from a woman aged 18-29 years in good health and CMV-seropositive.

This clone was seen a single time. The chain couples TRBV30 to TRBJ1-1, with TRBD1 matching 8 bases. CDR1 GTSNPN and CDR2 SVGIG come from the germline V gene (reference sequence). This CDR3 is built from 13 residues. Losses at the gene ends were 7 bases for V and 4 bases for J; bases not matched to a gene: 8. CDR3 sequence reads: CASPDREGTEAFF. CDR3 nucleotides: TGTGCCTCCCCGGACAGGGAGGGCACTGAAGCTTTCTTT. Drawing the rest from reference TRBV30 and TRBJ1-1, the complete variable domain is SQTIHQWPATLVQPVGSPLSLECTVEGTSNPNLYWYRQAAGRGLQLLFYSVGIGQISSEVPQNLSASRPQDRQFILSSKKLLLSDSGFYLCASPDREGTEAFFGQGTRLTVV.

The chain is built from TRBV7-9 and TRBJ2-2; the match to TRBD1 covers 7 bases. The CDR3 is made up of 15 amino acids. V shed 3 bases and J 0 bases; nucleotides not matched to a gene: 1. Germline CDR1 reads SEHNR; CDR2 reads FQNEAQ (reference sequence). The CDR3: CASSLGQPNTGELFF. The CDR3 DNA follows: TGTGCCAGCAGCTTGGGACAGCCGAACACCGGGGAGCTGTTTTTT.